Following are 26 T cell receptor beta chains from one sample sequenced in a study of early T cells in non-severe SARS-CoV-2 infection. TCRdb analysed the 5' RACE reads with MiXCR anew, one entry per CDR3 protein. Counted here are 60,000 to 90,000 distinct CDR3 sequences, 15% to 20% occurring once; the ten biggest clones make up approximately 2.9%. The sample consisted of whole blood. The receptors stem from an adult who was a healthcare worker with PCR-confirmed SARS-CoV-2 infection or an uninfected control (not recorded which).

This clonotype was observed once. The chain is built from TRBV20-1 and TRBJ2-7, with D unclear. The CDR3 is 15 amino acids. The V end was cut by 0 bases, the J end by 7 bases, with 19 bases between. The V gene's germline CDR1 is DFQATT and CDR2 SNEGSKA (reference sequence). The CDR3 coding sequence is TGCAGTGCTAGAGATTTGGCTAGGGCCTCCGGGGAGCAGTACTTC. Residues: CSARDLARASGEQYF.

This clonotype was recorded many times. The chain couples TRBV7-6 to TRBJ2-1; D is undetermined. In germline, CDR1 is SGHVS, CDR2 FNYEAQ. With 3 bases removed from V and 5 bases from J, the gap between germline ends came to 8 bases. This CDR3 has 13 amino acids. The CDR3 DNA sequence: TGTGCCAGCAGCTTCGGTGGTCACAATGAGCAGTTCTTC. It translates to CASSFGGHNEQFF.

This clonotype was seen only a few times. The chain is built from TRBV12-3 or TRBV12-4 and TRBJ2-7, with 7 bases matching TRBD1. This CDR3 has 15 amino acids. The trim removed 5 bases at V and 0 bases at J, leaving 7 bases unmatched. This CDR3 is CASSVTGTVSYEQYF. The CDR3, as DNA: TGTGCCAGCAGTGTAACCGGGACAGTCTCCTACGAGCAGTACTTC.

The gene calls are TRBV20-1 and TRBJ2-5, with 12 bases lining up with TRBD2. The germline CDR1 and CDR2 sequences are DFQATT and SNEGSKA (reference sequence). With 6 bases clipped from V and 1 base from J, the junction kept 6 bases outside the gene matches. This CDR3 is built from 15 residues. CDR3 in DNA: TGCAGTGCCCATAAGACTAGCGGGGGCCAAGAGACCCAGTACTTC. Its protein product is CSAHKTSGGQETQYF.

This clonotype was observed a handful of times. This chain uses TRBV5-4 with TRBJ2-7, with 8 bases aligning to TRBD1. This CDR3 contains 14 residues. V was pared by 3 bases and J by 5 bases, with 7 bases of the junction left unmatched. Looked up from germline, CDR1 is SGHNT and CDR2 is YYREEE (reference sequence). The CDR3 loop is CASSSGQARDEQYF. In DNA, the CDR3 is TGTGCCAGCAGCTCGGGACAGGCGAGGGACGAGCAGTACTTC.

A few counts support this clonotype. This rearrangement joins TRBV24-1 to TRBJ1-1; 10 bases agree with TRBD1. The CDR3 has 13 residues. V lost 7 bases and J lost 8; bases outside the gene matches: 6. Germline values: CDR1 KGHDR, CDR2 SFDVKD. The CDR3 spells CATRLGQGGEAFF. The CDR3 DNA is TGTGCCACCAGATTAGGACAGGGGGGCGAAGCTTTCTTT.

The gene calls are TRBV29-1 and TRBJ2-7, with D possibly matching TRBD1 (5 bases). This CDR3 contains 13 residues. Looked up from germline, CDR1 is SQVTM and CDR2 is ANQGSEA. The ends were cut back, 5 bases at V and 6 bases at J, with 17 bases in the middle. CDR3: CSVTQGLSGEQYF. The CDR3 DNA is TGCAGCGTTACCCAGGGATTATCCGGCGAGCAGTACTTC.

This clonotype was counted between two and nine times. The V and J genes are TRBV7-9 and TRBJ1-1, with TRBD1 as a possible D gene (5 bases). The V gene lost 0 bases and the J gene lost 6 bases, with 17 bases spanning the gap. Germline CDR1 is SEHNR and CDR2 is FQNEAQ (reference sequence). The CDR3 is 16 residues long. The CDR3: CASSLAGTAGRAEAFF. In DNA form, the CDR3 reads TGTGCCAGCAGCTTAGCTGGGACCGCCGGTAGGGCTGAAGCTTTCTTT.

By frequency in the sample, this clonotype is medium-sized. The J gene is TRBJ2-2, the V gene TRBV11-1; D is unresolved. Trimming cost V 4 bases and J 1 base, with 4 bases left between them. The CDR3 is made up of 13 amino acids. The V gene's germline CDR1 is SGHAT and CDR2 FQDESV (reference sequence). DNA of the CDR3: TGTGCCAGCAGCTATGTGAACACCGGGGAGCTGTTTTTT. This sequence encodes CASSYVNTGELFF.

Only one count was recorded for this clonotype. The rearrangement joins TRBV15 to TRBJ2-1, with 10 positions matching TRBD2. V trimming: 4 bases; J trimming: 1 base; junction bases outside the gene matches: 4. This CDR3 has 16 amino acids. CDR1 and CDR2 from the germline V gene are LNHNV and YYDKDF (reference sequence). The CDR3 DNA is TGTGCCACCAGCAAAGCGGGGGGGCATTCCTACAATGAGCAGTTCTTC. It translates to CATSKAGGHSYNEQFF.

This clonotype appeared a few times. This chain links TRBV20-1 with TRBJ1-1; the D gene is possibly TRBD1 (5 bases). Germline V gene sequence: CDR1 DFQATT, CDR2 SNEGSKA (reference sequence). V was clipped by 2 bases and J by 1 base, with 8 bases between them. CDR3 length: 13 amino acids. CDR3 sequence (DNA): TGCAGTGCTAGATCCGACAGGAACACTGAAGCTTTCTTT. This gives the protein CSARSDRNTEAFF.

In DNA, the CDR3 is TGCAGTGCTAGATCCCTGGACAGGGGTGGTACTGAAGCTTTCTTT. It is translated as CSARSLDRGGTEAFF. The chain combines TRBV20-1 with TRBJ1-1; 9 bases agree with TRBD1. The CDR3 covers 15 residues. Unmatched junction bases numbered 9, after V lost 2 bases and J lost 5 bases. Germline assignment: CDR1 DFQATT and CDR2 SNEGSKA (reference sequence).

This clonotype was observed a handful of times. CDR3 nucleotides: TGTGCCAGCAAAACTGGGGGACTATCCTACAATGAGCAGTTCTTC. This encodes CASKTGGLSYNEQFF. The V call is TRBV6-5, the J call TRBJ2-1; 7 bases fit TRBD2. J gave up 1 base and V 7 bases, and 7 bases lay outside the gene matches. This CDR3 region has 15 residues. The V gene's germline CDR1 is MNHEY and CDR2 SVGAGI.

The J gene is TRBJ2-7, the V gene TRBV6-6; D gene uncertain. V lost 5 bases and J 5 bases, leaving 7 bases between the germline ends. Germline V gene sequence: CDR1 MNHNY, CDR2 SVGAGI (reference sequence). The CDR3 sequence is 11 residues long. This chain's CDR3 is CASSPTDEQYF. CDR3 sequence (DNA): TGTGCCAGCAGTCCCACCGACGAGCAGTACTTC.

This chain connects TRBV5-1 to TRBJ1-1; no definite D call. Germline V CDR1 and CDR2: SGHRS, YFSETQ. Trimming shortened V by 5 bases and J by 1 base, and 9 bases separated the two germline ends. The CDR3 contains 13 residues. The CDR3 DNA reads TGCGCCAGCAGGCTCGCGGGGAACACTGAAGCTTTCTTT. This translates into CASRLAGNTEAFF.

The table lists this clonotype with a few counts. The chain has TRBV20-1 and TRBJ2-3; maybe TRBD2 (6 bases). CDR1 is DFQATT, CDR2 SNEGSKA, per germline (reference sequence). V lost 3 bases, J lost 6 bases, and 13 bases lay in between. This CDR3 region has 13 residues. CDR3 loop: CSARGGPFDTQYF. The CDR3 DNA is TGCAGTGCTAGGGGGGGACCCTTTGATACGCAGTATTTT.

The CDR3 here is CSVGDAYEQYF. CDR3 nucleotide sequence: TGCAGCGTTGGGGACGCCTACGAGCAGTACTTC. The V call is TRBV29-1, the J call TRBJ2-7, with D possibly called TRBD1 or TRBD2 (5 bases each). Per germline, CDR1 SQVTM and CDR2 ANQGSEA. The V and J ends lost 4 bases and 2 bases respectively, with 6 bases between them. This CDR3 is 11 amino acids long.

The chain recombines TRBV27 with TRBJ2-7; D is tentatively TRBD1 or TRBD2 (5 bases each). Germline CDR1 and CDR2: MNHEY and SMNVEV (reference sequence). V was shortened by 5 bases and J by 5 bases, with 22 bases between the two germline ends. The CDR3 is made up of 16 amino acids. The chain's CDR3 is CASSPHNRFGENEQYF. DNA of the CDR3: TGTGCCAGCAGTCCACACAACAGGTTCGGGGAAAACGAGCAGTACTTC.

This clonotype was counted at least ten times. This sequence joins TRBV4-2 and TRBJ2-1; 8 bases line up with TRBD2. Germline values: CDR1 LGHNA, CDR2 YNFKEQ. CDR3 size: 15 residues. With V trimmed by 5 bases and J by 0 bases, 3 bases remained unmatched. The CDR3 is CASSTGTSSYNEQFF. CDR3 bases: TGTGCCAGCAGCACCGGGACTAGCTCCTACAATGAGCAGTTCTTC.

The chain employs TRBV7-8 and TRBJ2-2, with 9 bases fitting TRBD2. The CDR3 sequence is 15 residues long. After removal of 7 bases from V and 0 bases from J, the junction contained 3 bases not matched to a gene. Germline V gene data show CDR1 as SGHVS and CDR2 as FQNEAQ. CDR3 region: CASTAGGANTGELFF. The CDR3 DNA reads TGTGCCAGCACCGCGGGAGGGGCGAACACCGGGGAGCTGTTTTTT. Together with reference TRBV7-8 and TRBJ2-2, the CDR3 gives the full variable domain: GAGVSQSPRYKVAKRGQDVALRCDPISGHVSLFWYQQALGQGPEFLTYFQNEAQLDKSGLPSDRFFAERPEGSVSTLKIQRTQQEDSAVYLCASTAGGANTGELFFGEGSRLTVL.

This clonotype was seen more than once but under ten times. The rearrangement joins TRBV3-1 to TRBJ2-3; maybe TRBD2 (6 bases). V was cut by 4 bases and J by 2 bases, with 16 bases left in between. From germline, CDR1 is LGHDT and CDR2 YNNKEL (reference sequence). This CDR3 comprises 16 residues. CDR3: CASSRRGRLNTDTQYF. In nucleotides, the CDR3 is TGTGCCAGCAGCCGGAGGGGCCGACTCAACACAGATACGCAGTATTTT.

This clonotype has only a few counts. The chain links TRBV4-1 to TRBJ2-4; 7 bases align to TRBD1. Germline lookup yields CDR1 MGHRA and CDR2 YSYEKL. Trimming took 1 base from V and 1 from J; bases not matched to a gene: 4. The CDR3 loop spans 16 amino acids. CDR3 residues: CASSQAGQMAKNIQYF. In DNA, the CDR3 is TGCGCCAGCAGCCAAGCGGGACAGATGGCCAAAAACATTCAGTACTTC.

A few counts support this clonotype. V and J are TRBV19 and TRBJ1-5; D is uncertain. Trimming removed 2 bases from V and 6 bases from J, with 5 bases in between. The germline gives CDR1 LNHDA, CDR2 SQIVND (reference sequence). The CDR3 is made up of 12 amino acids. CDR3 sequence (DNA): TGTGCCAGTAGTATACTTGGTCAGCCCCAGCATTTT. This encodes CASSILGQPQHF.

The rearrangement links TRBV7-3 to TRBJ2-1; either TRBD1 or TRBD2 may fit D (5 bases each). Germline assignment: CDR1 SGHTA and CDR2 FQGTGA. The length of the CDR3 is 16 residues. The V and J ends lost 5 bases and 4 bases respectively, with 18 bases between them. The CDR3, as DNA: TGTGCCAGCAGCGCACTCTCCGGGACGAGTTACAATGAGCAGTTCTTC. Translated: CASSALSGTSYNEQFF. Complete variable domain (other parts from reference TRBV7-3 and TRBJ2-1): GAGVSQTPSNKVTEKGKYVELRCDPISGHTALYWYRQSLGQGPEFLIYFQGTGAADDSGLPNDRFFAVRPEGSVSTLKIQRTERGDSAVYLCASSALSGTSYNEQFFGPGTRLTVL.

CDR3 sequence (DNA): TGTGCCATCAAGGCAGATACGCAGTATTTT. As protein: CAIKADTQYF. The genes are TRBV7-8 and TRBJ2-3; no clear D gene. With 10 bases removed from V and 4 bases from J, the gap between germline ends came to 6 bases. The CDR3 spans 10 residues. Per germline, CDR1 SGHVS and CDR2 FQNEAQ.

This clonotype was seen a few times. In DNA form, the CDR3 reads TGTGCCAGCAGCCCACCCCCGGGTAGACAGGGCCCATCCTACGAGCAGTACTTC. Protein product: CASSPPPGRQGPSYEQYF. The rearrangement uses TRBV7-9 and TRBJ2-7; 7 bases fit TRBD1. CDR1 is SEHNR and CDR2 is FQNEAQ in the germline V gene (reference sequence). The V and J ends lost 5 bases and 1 base, in that order; junction bases with no gene match: 17. The CDR3 covers 18 residues. Filled out from reference TRBV7-9 and TRBJ2-7, the complete variable domain reads DTGVSQNPRHKITKRGQNVTFRCDPISEHNRLYWYRQTLGQGPEFLTYFQNEAQLEKSRLLSDRFSAERPKGSFSTLEIQRTEQGDSAMYLCASSPPPGRQGPSYEQYFGPGTRLTVT.